This T cell receptor (beta chain) stems from a study of CXCR3-negative and CXCR3-positive naive CD8 T cells. Researchers prepared the TRB cDNA libraries using 5' RACE with UMI labels. Reanalyzing the 5' RACE reads, TCRdb keeps one entry per CDR3 protein, without DNA. The listing contains 130,000 or so distinct CDR3 sequences. Study findings and constraints: Partial loss of CXCR3 expression followed cryopreservation; most assays used fresh PBMCs.

Details on this clonotype: The antigen is unknown.

Germline loops: CDR1 SQVTM, CDR2 ANQGSEA. CDR3 length: 14 amino acids. The gene calls are TRBV29-1 and TRBJ1-1; TCRdb lists TRBD1, though no DNA is available to test this call. Sequencing was performed on naive CXCR3- CD8+ T cells from blood. Noted subset: CD45RO-CCR7+CD27+CD95- naive CD8+ T cells lacking CXCR3 (TNR3-). The receptor's source is a human donor in good health. Some clones in this sample may be carry-over from other donors' samples. CDR3 protein: CSVEGLGTGWQAFF.